The clone carrying this T cell receptor (beta chain) has a single count. Its antigen is not identified. One junction end disagrees with the germline gene, perhaps due to a read error. From germline, CDR1 is MGHRA and CDR2 YSYEKL. This CDR3 is built from 15 residues. Taking about 19-31 mg of unsorted bulk tissue, the authors co-extracted RNA and DNA. Subjects presented with primary liver carcinoma managed by surgical resection. The patients carried chronic HBV infection and had received no treatment. The data were obtained in a study of tumor-infiltrating lymphocytes in primary liver carcinoma. Overall study: Sequencing of the samples generated roughly 3.65 to 7.5 million productive TCRbeta reads, with similar yields across tissue types.

TCR beta cDNA was prepared out of roughly 0.5 ug total RNA by means of a constant-region primer. Each TCR beta library was derived from three nested multiplex PCR rounds that employed slightly modified ARM-PCR. Two initial PCR rounds of ten to eleven cycles each paired TRBV1-TRBV30 forward primers with a C-beta reverse primer. TCRdb processed the multiplex PCR reads anew with MiXCR; each CDR3 protein has one entry. The profile shows approximately 110,000 distinct CDR3 sequences, roughly 80% of them singletons. Study-wide results and caveats: A small share of top clones, only about 7-25%, was found in all five tumor regions.

The rearrangement joins TRBV4-1 to TRBJ2-7; maybe TRBD1 (6 bases). Sequenced input: liver tumor tissue from sampling region 3. Subset defined: tumor region T3, left-lateral pole. The clonotype originates from a man in his forties with primary liver carcinoma and hepatitis B virus infection. CDR3 sequence reads: CASSQTPGTTYEPYF. CDR3 sequence (DNA): TGCGCCAGCAGCCAAACCCCAGGGACAACCTACGAGCCGTACTTC.